This T cell receptor (beta chain) comes out of a study of blood T cell repertoires in COVID-19. Study background: Sites in the United States, Italy and Spain provided acute and convalescent COVID-19 samples. Sources were T cells, B-cell-depleted T cells, or PBMCs; the material itself was cDNA or gDNA.

This CDR3 comprises 16 residues. V shed 6 bases and J 4 bases; nucleotides not matched to a gene: 12. Original methodology: From reference gene primer amplification, estimates of nucleated cell counts were derived. The method was immunoSEQ multiplex PCR; TCRdb's version includes in-frame clones alone and lacks a portion of them. The DNA was the basis for D and trimming; V, J and clone size are from that table. The data contain 250,000 to 350,000 clones, more than 85% of them singletons. The source of this sequence is a woman aged 25 to 39 with COVID-19, enrolled during active disease. Specimen: peripheral blood. The V gene is TRBV23-1, the J gene TRBJ1-2, with TRBD1 identical over 9 bases. TRBV23-1 falls under the ORF class, with uncertain function. CDR3 bases: TGCGCCAGCAGCCCGAGGACAGGGGATAAGGGCTATGGCTACACCTTC. Translating it yields CASSPRTGDKGYGYTF.